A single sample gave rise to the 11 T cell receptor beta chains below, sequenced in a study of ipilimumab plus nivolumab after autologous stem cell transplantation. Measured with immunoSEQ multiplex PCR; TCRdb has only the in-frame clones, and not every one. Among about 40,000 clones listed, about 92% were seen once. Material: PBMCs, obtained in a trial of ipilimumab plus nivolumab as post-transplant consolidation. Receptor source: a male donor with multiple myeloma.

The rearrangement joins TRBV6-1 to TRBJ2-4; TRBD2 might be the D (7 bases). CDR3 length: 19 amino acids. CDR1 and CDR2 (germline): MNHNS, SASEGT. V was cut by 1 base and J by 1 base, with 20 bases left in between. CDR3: CASSEDRERGGFAKNIQYF. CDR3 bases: TGTGCCAGCAGTGAAGACAGGGAACGGGGAGGGTTTGCCAAAAACATTCAGTACTTC.

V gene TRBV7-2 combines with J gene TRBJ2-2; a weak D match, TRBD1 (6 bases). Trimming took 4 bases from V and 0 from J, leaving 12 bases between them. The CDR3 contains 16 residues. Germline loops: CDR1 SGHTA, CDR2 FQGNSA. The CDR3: CASSSRQAANTGELFF. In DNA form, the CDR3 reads TGTGCCAGCAGCTCTAGACAGGCGGCGAACACCGGGGAGCTGTTTTTT.

CDR3 residues: CASSLNPSGEETQYF. Here the CDR3 DNA reads TGTGCCAGCAGCTTAAACCCTAGCGGGGAAGAGACCCAGTACTTC. The chain recombines TRBV7-2 with TRBJ2-5; TRBD2 matches at 9 bases. The ends lost 2 bases at V and 3 bases at J; junction bases unmatched: 4. There are 15 residues in the CDR3. Germline V gene data show CDR1 as SGHTA and CDR2 as FQGNSA. Together with reference TRBV7-2 and TRBJ2-5, the CDR3 gives the full variable domain: GAGVSQSPSNKVTEKGKDVELRCDPISGHTALYWYRQSLGQGLEFLIYFQGNSAPDKSGLPSDRFSAERTGGSVSTLTIQRTQQEDSAVYLCASSLNPSGEETQYFGPGTRLLVL.

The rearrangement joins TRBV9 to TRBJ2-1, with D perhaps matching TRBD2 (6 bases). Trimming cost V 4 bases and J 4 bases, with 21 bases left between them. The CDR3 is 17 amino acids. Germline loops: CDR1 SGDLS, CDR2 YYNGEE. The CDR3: CASSISGAPVGYNEQFF. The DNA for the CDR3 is TGTGCCAGCAGCATTAGCGGAGCTCCTGTGGGTTACAATGAGCAGTTCTTC.

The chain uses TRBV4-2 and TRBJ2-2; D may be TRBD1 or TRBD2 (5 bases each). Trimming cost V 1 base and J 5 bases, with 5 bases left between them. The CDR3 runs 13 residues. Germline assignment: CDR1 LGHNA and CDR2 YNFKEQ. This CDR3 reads CASSQGGTGELFF. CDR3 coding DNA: TGTGCCAGCAGCCAAGGGGGGACCGGGGAGCTGTTTTTT.

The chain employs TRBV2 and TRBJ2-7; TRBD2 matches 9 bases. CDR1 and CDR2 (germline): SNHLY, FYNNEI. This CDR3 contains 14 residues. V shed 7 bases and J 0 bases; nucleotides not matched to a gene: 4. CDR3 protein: CASKLAGSSYEQYF. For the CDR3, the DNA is TGTGCCAGCAAACTAGCGGGTAGCTCCTACGAGCAGTACTTC.

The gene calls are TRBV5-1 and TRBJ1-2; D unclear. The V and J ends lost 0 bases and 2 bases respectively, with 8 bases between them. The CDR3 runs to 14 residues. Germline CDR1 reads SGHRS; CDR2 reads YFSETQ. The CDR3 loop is CASSLAGSNYGYTF. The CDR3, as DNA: TGCGCCAGCAGCTTGGCGGGGAGCAACTATGGCTACACCTTC.

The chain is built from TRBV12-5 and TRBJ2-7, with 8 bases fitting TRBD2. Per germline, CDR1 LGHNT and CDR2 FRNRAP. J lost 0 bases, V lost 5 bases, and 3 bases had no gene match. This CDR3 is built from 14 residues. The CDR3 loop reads CASGQSGGSYEQYF. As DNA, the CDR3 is TGTGCTAGTGGTCAGAGCGGGGGCTCCTACGAGCAGTACTTC.

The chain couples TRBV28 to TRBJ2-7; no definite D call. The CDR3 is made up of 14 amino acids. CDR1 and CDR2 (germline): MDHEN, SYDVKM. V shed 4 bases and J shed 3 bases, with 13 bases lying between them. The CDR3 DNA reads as TGTGCCAGCAGTTCCCCGCGCAGCTTCTACGAGCAGTACTTC. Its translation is CASSSPRSFYEQYF. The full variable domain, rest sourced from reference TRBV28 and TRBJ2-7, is DVKVTQSSRYLVKRTGEKVFLECVQDMDHENMFWYRQDPGLGLRLIYFSYDVKMKEKGDIPEGYSVSREKKERFSLILESASTNQTSMYLCASSSPRSFYEQYFGPGTRLTVT.

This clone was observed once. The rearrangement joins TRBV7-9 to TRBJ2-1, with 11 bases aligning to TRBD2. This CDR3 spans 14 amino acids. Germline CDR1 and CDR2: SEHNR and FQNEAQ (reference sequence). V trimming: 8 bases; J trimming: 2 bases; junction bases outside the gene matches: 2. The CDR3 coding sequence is TGTGCCAGCCGGACTAGCGGGCCCTACAATGAGCAGTTCTTC. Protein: CASRTSGPYNEQFF.

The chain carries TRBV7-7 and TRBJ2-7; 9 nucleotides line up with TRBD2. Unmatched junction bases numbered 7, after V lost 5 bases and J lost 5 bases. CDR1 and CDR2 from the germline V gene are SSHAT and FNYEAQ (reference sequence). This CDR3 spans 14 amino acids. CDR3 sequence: CASSVSGSVHEQYF. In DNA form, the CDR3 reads TGTGCCAGCAGCGTTAGCGGGAGCGTCCACGAGCAGTACTTC.